This entry lists 21 T cell receptor beta chains sequenced from one sample in a study of human T cells and chemical hapten exposure. TCRdb independently ran MiXCR on the RACE reads; one entry per CDR3 protein. Among some 52,000 distinct CDR3 sequences listed, 11% were seen once. The time point is: patch test 1, 2 weeks after DPC sensitization. Treatment specified: therapeutic diphenylcyclopropenone sensitization with weekly scalp DPC. The total RNA was obtained from whole blood that was not fractionated. The source material was whole blood, sampled in connection with sensitization to the hapten diphenylcyclopropenone (DPC). These receptors were collected from a woman aged 40 to 55 with alopecia areata. Some clones in this sample may be carry-over from other donors' samples.

The chain joins TRBV6-2 or TRBV6-3 to TRBJ1-5; D call uncertain. Germline V gene lookup returns CDR1 MNHEY and CDR2 SVGEGT. Trimming pared 1 base from V and 7 bases from J, leaving 8 bases between. The CDR3 extends over 13 amino acids. The CDR3 bases are TGTGCCAGCAGTTACTTGGAGAGCCAGCCCCAGCATTTT. Protein: CASSYLESQPQHF.

This chain links TRBV5-4 with TRBJ2-7; maybe TRBD1 (7 bases). This CDR3 region has 14 residues. The V and J ends lost 4 bases and 2 bases respectively, with 13 bases between them. The germline V gene encodes CDR1 SGHNT and CDR2 YYREEE (reference sequence). The CDR3 coding sequence is TGTGCCAGCAGCCGCGGGACAGCGACCTACGAGCAGTACTTC. Protein: CASSRGTATYEQYF.

This clonotype showed up many times. The chain couples TRBV6-5 to TRBJ1-6; D remains unclear. The CDR3 length is 15 residues. The germline V gene encodes CDR1 MNHEY and CDR2 SVGAGI. Between the trimmed V and J ends, which lost 2 bases and 9 bases, there was a span of 14 bases. Written as DNA, the CDR3 is TGTGCCAGCAGTTACGTGGAGACCGGGATTTCACCCCTCCACTTT. Protein sequence: CASSYVETGISPLHF.

This clonotype was found a few times. The gene calls are TRBV4-1 and TRBJ2-1, with 7 nucleotides matching TRBD1. This CDR3 has 16 amino acids. CDR1 MGHRA and CDR2 YSYEKL come from the germline V gene. The V and J ends lost 3 bases and 6 bases, in that order; junction bases with no gene match: 11. Here the CDR3 DNA reads TGCGCCAGCAGCCACACAGGGGCCCACCGTCGCAATGAGCAGTTCTTC. Residues: CASSHTGAHRRNEQFF.

This clonotype appeared a few times. The chain links TRBV27 to TRBJ2-3; 10 nucleotides align to TRBD1. CDR1 is MNHEY and CDR2 is SMNVEV in the germline V gene (reference sequence). This CDR3 contains 16 residues. After removal of 6 bases from V and 8 bases from J, the junction contained 14 bases not matched to a gene. The CDR3 here is CASRPPDRGLVGTQYF. CDR3 DNA sequence: TGTGCCAGCAGACCACCCGACAGGGGGCTAGTGGGTACGCAGTATTTT.

The rearrangement links TRBV10-3 to TRBJ2-2; the D is unclear. Germline V gene data show CDR1 as ENHRY and CDR2 as SYGVKD. This CDR3 has 13 residues. V lost 10 bases and J lost 2, with 11 bases in between. CDR3 sequence: CATEVLNTGELFF. CDR3 nucleotides: TGTGCCACCGAGGTGTTAAACACCGGGGAGCTGTTTTTT.

The rearrangement links TRBV28 to TRBJ1-5, with D hard to call. Germline values: CDR1 MDHEN, CDR2 SYDVKM. The CDR3 is 14 amino acids. V was shortened by 2 bases and J by 1 base, with 6 bases between the two germline ends. CDR3 coding DNA: TGTGCCAGCAGTTTAAGGGCAAGCAATCAGCCCCAGCATTTT. Amino acid sequence: CASSLRASNQPQHF.

The chain couples TRBV5-1 to TRBJ1-2, with D tentatively TRBD1 (5 bases). V was trimmed by 4 bases and J by 4 bases, leaving 17 bases between them. The CDR3 is 15 amino acids. Germline loops: CDR1 SGHRS, CDR2 YFSETQ. The CDR3 sequence is CASSPGAGQFYGYTF. CDR3 DNA: TGCGCCAGCAGCCCCGGTGCGGGGCAGTTCTATGGCTACACCTTC. The complete variable domain, with remaining parts taken from reference TRBV5-1 and TRBJ1-2, reads KAGVTQTPRYLIKTRGQQVTLSCSPISGHRSVSWYQQTPGQGLQFLFEYFSETQRNKGNFPGRFSGRQFSNSRSEMNVSTLELGDSALYLCASSPGAGQFYGYTFGSGTRLTVV.

The chain combines TRBV7-9 with TRBJ2-7, with unresolved D. CDR1 and CDR2 from the germline V gene are SEHNR and FQNEAQ (reference sequence). With 5 bases removed from V and 5 bases from J, the gap between germline ends came to 7 bases. The CDR3 sequence is 11 residues long. The CDR3 nucleotides are TGTGCCAGCAGCGGAAGTAACGAGCAGTACTTC. Encoded protein: CASSGSNEQYF.

At least ten counts were recorded for this clonotype. The chain uses TRBV10-3 and TRBJ1-3; D is unclear. There are 10 residues in the CDR3. Germline-derived CDR1 and CDR2 are ENHRY and SYGVKD. Trimming cost V 6 bases and J 4 bases, with 1 base left between them. CDR3 nucleotide sequence: TGTGCCATCAGGGGAAACACCATATATTTT. This codes for CAIRGNTIYF.

Concerning this clonotype itself: This may stem from a read error, because a much larger clone lies one nucleotide away. The J gene is TRBJ2-2, the V gene TRBV18; D is ambiguous. V lost 0 bases, J lost 6 bases, and 14 bases lay in between. Per the germline V gene, CDR1 is KGHSH and CDR2 is LQKENI. This CDR3 has 16 residues. CDR3 sequence reads: CASSPPVGKVAGELFF. The CDR3 DNA follows: TGTGCCAGCTCACCACCAGTAGGGAAGGTCGCCGGGGAGCTGTTTTTT.

The chain uses TRBV7-9 and TRBJ2-6, with D perhaps TRBD1 (5 bases). The CDR3 contains 16 residues. V was cut by 4 bases and J by 0 bases, with 10 bases left in between. CDR1 and CDR2 from the germline V gene are SEHNR and FQNEAQ (reference sequence). Here the CDR3 reads CASSSGRASGANVLTF. The CDR3 nucleotides read TGTGCCAGCAGCTCGGGCAGGGCCTCTGGGGCCAACGTCCTGACTTTC. Based on the CDR3 plus reference TRBV7-9 and TRBJ2-6, the full variable domain is DTGVSQNPRHKITKRGQNVTFRCDPISEHNRLYWYRQTLGQGPEFLTYFQNEAQLEKSRLLSDRFSAERPKGSFSTLEIQRTEQGDSAMYLCASSSGRASGANVLTFGAGSRLTVL.

This clonotype was seen repeatedly, ten times or more. V usage is TRBV18 and J usage is TRBJ1-5; no clear D gene. The germline V and J ends were trimmed by 2 bases and 6 bases, with 11 bases remaining between them. The CDR3 loop spans 14 amino acids. CDR1 is KGHSH, CDR2 LQKENI, per germline. CDR3 in DNA: TGTGCCAGCTCACCAGGGTTTGACGGTCAGCCCCAGCATTTT. Its protein product is CASSPGFDGQPQHF.

At least ten counts were recorded for this clonotype. CDR3: CASSLLPAGTQYF. In DNA form, the CDR3 reads TGTGCCAGCAGCCTCCTGCCGGCGGGGACCCAGTACTTC. This chain uses TRBV28 with TRBJ2-5, with D possibly being TRBD2 (5 bases). Per germline, CDR1 MDHEN and CDR2 SYDVKM. Deletions cut 6 bases from V and 7 bases from J, with 15 bases between. This CDR3 spans 13 amino acids.

This clonotype was picked up a small number of times. The chain couples TRBV6-5 to TRBJ2-7, with D perhaps matching TRBD1 (6 bases). Trimming shortened V by 2 bases and J by 3 bases, and 14 bases separated the two germline ends. CDR1 is MNHEY, CDR2 SVGAGI, per germline. This CDR3 region has 15 residues. The chain's CDR3 is CASSYRRGLLYEQYF. The CDR3 DNA is TGTGCCAGCAGTTACCGCAGGGGCCTTCTCTACGAGCAGTACTTC.

This clonotype was counted many times. V gene TRBV9 combines with J gene TRBJ2-6; TRBD2 might be the D (5 bases). The V gene lost 0 bases and the J gene lost 0 bases, with 7 bases spanning the gap. CDR1 is SGDLS and CDR2 is YYNGEE in the germline V gene. The CDR3 spans 16 residues. As DNA, the CDR3 is TGTGCCAGCAGCGTAGCTACTAGCTCTGGGGCCAACGTCCTGACTTTC. It codes for CASSVATSSGANVLTF.

The chain is built from TRBV4-1 and TRBJ2-4; D ambiguous. Germline CDR1 is MGHRA and CDR2 is YSYEKL. The V end was cut by 0 bases, the J end by 2 bases, with 11 bases between. CDR3 length: 16 residues. CDR3 loop: CASSQDLVGPKNIQYF. In DNA form, the CDR3 reads TGCGCCAGCAGCCAAGACTTAGTCGGGCCCAAAAACATTCAGTACTTC.

The sample holds many counts of this clonotype. The rearrangement uses TRBV4-3 and TRBJ1-1; D not certain. Trimming left V 6 bases short and J 1 base short, with 9 bases between. CDR1 is LGHNA and CDR2 is YSLEER in the germline V gene. CDR3 length: 13 amino acids. The CDR3 DNA reads TGCGCCAGCAGTTCACTGGGGAACACTGAAGCTTTCTTT. Protein sequence: CASSSLGNTEAFF.

This clonotype was observed at least ten times. The J gene is TRBJ1-1, the V gene TRBV6-1; 7 nucleotides agree with TRBD1. V trimming: 6 bases; J trimming: 6 bases; junction bases outside the gene matches: 7. The V gene's germline CDR1 is MNHNS and CDR2 SASEGT. This CDR3 is 13 amino acids long. This chain's CDR3 is CASRGQPGPEAFF. CDR3 coding DNA: TGTGCCAGCAGGGGACAGCCTGGTCCTGAAGCTTTCTTT.

This clonotype occurred many times. The chain combines TRBV12-3 or TRBV12-4 with TRBJ1-5; D gene uncertain. This CDR3 comprises 14 residues. Trimming removed 2 bases at V and 3 bases at J, with 8 bases between. The CDR3 here is CASSLRENNQPQHF. The CDR3 DNA reads as TGTGCCAGCAGTTTAAGGGAGAACAATCAGCCCCAGCATTTT.

This clonotype was seen ten or more times. The J gene is TRBJ1-1, the V gene TRBV7-6, with D possibly being TRBD1 (6 bases). The CDR3 is 14 amino acids. The germline V and J ends were trimmed by 5 bases and 7 bases, with 17 bases remaining between them. The germline CDR1 and CDR2 sequences are SGHVS and FNYEAQ. CDR3 loop: CASSQLGGASEAFF. The CDR3 DNA follows: TGTGCCAGCAGCCAGTTAGGGGGGGCGAGTGAAGCTTTCTTT.